These 27 T cell receptor beta chains share one sample of origin, sequenced in a study of T cells in Graves' hyperthyroidism and ophthalmopathy. The investigators amplified TCR beta CDR3 regions from RNA transcripts. During a first-round RT-PCR of the TCR CDR3, the HTBI primer set was used. Each CDR3 protein gets one entry after TCRdb re-called the multiplex PCR reads with MiXCR. Of some 440,000 distinct CDR3 sequences listed, around a sixth are singletons. The sample consisted of blood. Receptors originate from a woman between 18 and 29 years old with Graves' hyperthyroidism.

On this clonotype itself: A much larger clonotype is one base distant, so this may be a read error. For the CDR3, the DNA is TGTGCCAGCAGTTACAAAGGCGGGGGCTACACCGGGGAGCTGTTTTTT. It specifies CASSYKGGGYTGELFF. This chain links TRBV6-5 with TRBJ2-2; possible D gene TRBD2, 7 bases. The CDR3 spans 16 residues. The ends were cut back, 2 bases at V and 3 bases at J, with 13 bases in the middle. CDR1 MNHEY and CDR2 SVGAGI come from the germline V gene.

This clonotype came up a few times. The chain combines TRBV5-1 with TRBJ2-2, with 8 bases aligning to TRBD1. The ends lost 4 bases at V and 4 bases at J; junction bases unmatched: 15. This CDR3 has 18 amino acids. Germline V gene lookup returns CDR1 SGHRS and CDR2 YFSETQ. The DNA of the CDR3 is TGCGCCAGCAGCCCCTTTGACAGGGGAGTTAGGGGCACCGGGGAGCTGTTTTTT. This translates into CASSPFDRGVRGTGELFF. Variable domain in full (rest from reference TRBV5-1 and TRBJ2-2): KAGVTQTPRYLIKTRGQQVTLSCSPISGHRSVSWYQQTPGQGLQFLFEYFSETQRNKGNFPGRFSGRQFSNSRSEMNVSTLELGDSALYLCASSPFDRGVRGTGELFFGEGSRLTVL.

Ten or more counts support this clonotype. The V call is TRBV28, the J call TRBJ2-7; D tentatively reads TRBD1 or TRBD2 (6 bases each). Trimming removed 6 bases at V and 2 bases at J, with 14 bases between. The germline V gene has CDR1 MDHEN and CDR2 SYDVKM. The CDR3 spans 14 residues. The DNA of the CDR3 is TGTGCCAGCAGCTACGGGGGCACTACCTACGAGCAGTACTTC. This encodes CASSYGGTTYEQYF.

The chain has TRBV19 and TRBJ2-7; 7 positions agree with TRBD2. Germline V gene data show CDR1 as LNHDA and CDR2 as SQIVND (reference sequence). The CDR3 covers 13 residues. J was trimmed by 2 bases and V by 3 bases; bases with no gene match: 1. In DNA form, the CDR3 reads TGTGCCAGTAGTATGGGGACTACCTACGAGCAGTACTTC. This sequence encodes CASSMGTTYEQYF.

The chain has TRBV5-1 and TRBJ1-1; tentative D call: TRBD1 (5 bases). Germline CDR1 is SGHRS and CDR2 is YFSETQ. V gave up 0 bases and J gave up 2 bases, with 8 bases separating them. CDR3 size: 14 residues. DNA for the CDR3: TGCGCCAGCAGCTTGGCGACAGCTAACACTGAAGCTTTCTTT. It encodes CASSLATANTEAFF.

There are many counts of this clonotype. The CDR3 sequence is CASSAHETQYF. Written as DNA, the CDR3 is TGTGCCAGCAGCGCCCACGAGACCCAGTACTTC. The chain couples TRBV11-2 to TRBJ2-5; D not certain. CDR1 SGHAT and CDR2 FQNNGV come from the germline V gene. The ends were cut back, 5 bases at V and 5 bases at J, with 6 bases in the middle. The CDR3 sequence is 11 residues long.

This clonotype was seen repeatedly, ten times or more. The chain links TRBV20-1 to TRBJ2-2; TRBD2 matches 12 bases. V shed 5 bases, J shed 7 bases, and the junction held 8 bases outside the gene matches. Germline V gene sequence: CDR1 DFQATT, CDR2 SNEGSKA (reference sequence). This CDR3 comprises 15 residues. The CDR3 DNA sequence: TGCAGTGCTGGAAGACTAGCGGGAGTAGGCGGGGAGCTGTTTTTT. Translated, it gives CSAGRLAGVGGELFF.

In its sample, this clonotype was seen a few times. The J gene is TRBJ2-1, the V gene TRBV9; D is perhaps TRBD1 or TRBD2 (6 bases each). Trimming cost V 4 bases and J 8 bases, with 22 bases left between them. This CDR3 has 16 residues. CDR1 and CDR2 (germline): SGDLS, YYNGEE. CDR3 nucleotide sequence: TGTGCCAGCAGCTCCCCCCCTAGGAGGGGGAATGATGAGCAGTTCTTC. Translating gives CASSSPPRRGNDEQFF.

This clonotype was seen a few times. J is TRBJ1-6 and V is TRBV7-3, with D maybe TRBD1 (6 bases). V lost 1 base, J lost 6 bases, and 13 bases lay in between. Germline V gene lookup returns CDR1 SGHTA and CDR2 FQGTGA. This CDR3 is 16 amino acids long. CDR3 in DNA: TGTGCCAGCAGCTTAAAAGGGGCAGGGGTTAATTCACCCCTCCACTTT. Its translation is CASSLKGAGVNSPLHF.

This clonotype was seen at least ten times. This rearrangement joins TRBV12-3 or TRBV12-4 to TRBJ2-3; 8 nucleotides line up with TRBD1. This CDR3 spans 14 amino acids. The ends lost 5 bases at V and 4 bases at J; junction bases unmatched: 5. The CDR3 loop reads CASSNPRGPDTQYF. The CDR3 DNA reads as TGTGCCAGCAGTAACCCCAGGGGGCCAGATACGCAGTATTTT.

The sample holds many counts of this clonotype. This rearrangement joins TRBV27 to TRBJ2-1; 7 positions match TRBD2. This CDR3 is built from 17 residues. CDR1 MNHEY and CDR2 SMNVEV come from the germline V gene (reference sequence). The ends lost 6 bases at V and 4 bases at J; junction bases unmatched: 15. The CDR3 spells CASRLLVGGRRYNEQFF. In DNA, the CDR3 is TGTGCCAGCAGACTGCTGGTGGGGGGGAGGCGATACAATGAGCAGTTCTTC.

The rearrangement links TRBV6-2 or TRBV6-3 to TRBJ2-7; D may be TRBD2 (5 bases). This CDR3 comprises 14 residues. Trimming shortened V by 0 bases and J by 3 bases, and 9 bases separated the two germline ends. Germline CDR1 is MNHEY and CDR2 is SVGEGT. CDR3 sequence reads: CASSYSSESYEQYF. The CDR3 bases are TGTGCCAGCAGTTACTCTAGCGAGAGCTACGAGCAGTACTTC.

This clonotype has at least ten counts. V is TRBV28 and J is TRBJ2-5, with D possibly matching TRBD1 (5 bases). The CDR3 is 15 amino acids. Between the trimmed V and J ends, which lost 5 bases and 4 bases, there was a span of 17 bases. In germline, CDR1 is MDHEN, CDR2 SYDVKM. Here the CDR3 DNA reads TGTGCCAGCAGTCAGGGTTTGGACGGAAGAGAGACCCAGTACTTC. Translating it yields CASSQGLDGRETQYF.

This clonotype was observed many times. J is TRBJ1-6 and V is TRBV20-1; 9 bases fit TRBD1. With 5 bases clipped from V and 7 bases from J, the junction kept 3 bases outside the gene matches. Per the germline V gene, CDR1 is DFQATT and CDR2 is SNEGSKA (reference sequence). CDR3 length: 13 residues. The CDR3 is CSAWDRANSPLHF. CDR3 nucleotides: TGCAGTGCTTGGGACAGGGCGAATTCACCCCTCCACTTT.

This clonotype appeared many times. This sequence joins TRBV6-2 or TRBV6-3 and TRBJ2-5; unclear D gene. There are 14 residues in the CDR3. Germline V gives CDR1 MNHEY, CDR2 SVGEGT. Trimming cost V 4 bases and J 1 base, with 10 bases left between them. The DNA of the CDR3 is TGTGCCAGCAGTTGGTGGACCAGCCAAGAGACCCAGTACTTC. It translates to CASSWWTSQETQYF.

This clonotype was picked up many times. The J gene is TRBJ2-5, the V gene TRBV20-1; D ambiguous. CDR1 is DFQATT, CDR2 SNEGSKA, per germline (reference sequence). The CDR3 has 12 residues. V lost 0 bases and J lost 5, with 7 bases in between. The CDR3 sequence: CSARDLGETQYF. CDR3 nucleotide sequence: TGCAGTGCTAGAGATCTGGGGGAGACCCAGTACTTC.

This clonotype was seen many times. The chain carries TRBV7-2 and TRBJ2-7, with a tentative D call TRBD2 (6 bases). CDR3 size: 13 residues. Germline V lookup: CDR1 SGHTA, CDR2 FQGNSA. Trimming removed 5 bases from V and 2 bases from J, with 10 bases in between. CDR3 loop: CASSIGEAYEQYF. The CDR3 DNA follows: TGTGCCAGCAGCATCGGGGAGGCCTACGAGCAGTACTTC. Drawing the rest from reference TRBV7-2 and TRBJ2-7, the complete variable domain is GAGVSQSPSNKVTEKGKDVELRCDPISGHTALYWYRQSLGQGLEFLIYFQGNSAPDKSGLPSDRFSAERTGGSVSTLTIQRTQQEDSAVYLCASSIGEAYEQYFGPGTRLTVT.

In this sample, this clonotype turned up many times. The chain joins TRBV7-3 to TRBJ2-2, with 7 bases identical to TRBD1. The V and J ends lost 5 bases and 1 base, in that order; junction bases with no gene match: 7. CDR1 is SGHTA and CDR2 is FQGTGA in the germline V gene. The CDR3 totals 16 residues. The CDR3 DNA sequence: TGTGCCAGCAGCCGCCCCGGGACAGAGAACACCGGGGAGCTGTTTTTT. Its translation: CASSRPGTENTGELFF.

This clonotype showed up just a few times. Being one base from a much bigger clone, this may be a read error. The rearrangement uses TRBV20-1 and TRBJ1-2, with D possibly being TRBD1 (5 bases). The CDR3 loop spans 14 amino acids. Germline V lookup: CDR1 DFQATT, CDR2 SNEGSKA (reference sequence). V was pared by 5 bases and J by 6 bases, with 19 bases between. The CDR3 loop is CSAPRRGGADGYTF. CDR3 DNA: TGCAGTGCTCCGAGACGGGGAGGGGCGGATGGCTACACCTTC.

This clonotype was counted a few times. The chain is built from TRBV6-1 and TRBJ1-2, with D unresolved. The length of the CDR3 is 12 residues. Germline V gives CDR1 MNHNS, CDR2 SASEGT. Trimming pared 6 bases from V and 7 bases from J, leaving 12 bases between. The CDR3 is CASRGLGVGYTF. The CDR3, as DNA: TGTGCCAGCAGGGGCCTGGGAGTTGGCTACACCTTC.

The table lists this clonotype with many counts. The rearrangement links TRBV20-1 to TRBJ1-2; D is undetermined. The V and J ends lost 1 base and 8 bases respectively, with 11 bases between them. From germline, CDR1 is DFQATT and CDR2 SNEGSKA (reference sequence). CDR3 size: 12 residues. CDR3 region: CSARGRDGGYTF. The DNA for the CDR3 is TGCAGTGCTAGAGGGCGAGACGGCGGCTACACCTTC.

The table lists this clonotype with many counts. The V and J genes are TRBV29-1 and TRBJ1-2; no definite D call. In germline, CDR1 is SQVTM, CDR2 ANQGSEA. This CDR3 comprises 14 residues. Deletions cut 3 bases from V and 4 bases from J, with 15 bases between. CDR3 protein: CSVEEGARIYGYTF. For the CDR3, the DNA is TGCAGCGTTGAGGAGGGCGCGAGGATCTATGGCTACACCTTC.

V gene TRBV3-1 combines with J gene TRBJ2-2, with no clear D. The CDR3 has 13 residues. Trimming stripped 6 bases from V and 4 bases from J, with 9 bases between. Germline CDR1 and CDR2: LGHDT and YNNKEL (reference sequence). In DNA form, the CDR3 reads TGTGCCAGCAGTGACGAAAGCACCGGGGAGCTGTTTTTT. As protein: CASSDESTGELFF.

This clonotype appeared many times. V gene TRBV7-6 combines with J gene TRBJ2-1; 8 bases map to TRBD2. Germline-derived CDR1 and CDR2 are SGHVS and FNYEAQ. This CDR3 region has 17 residues. The junction had 14 bases not matched to a gene; V was cut back by 4 bases and J by 6 bases. CDR3 loop: CASSSPKLAGGGNEQFF. The CDR3 DNA reads as TGTGCCAGCAGCTCTCCAAAACTCGCGGGAGGAGGCAATGAGCAGTTCTTC.

This clonotype was counted ten times or more. The rearrangement joins TRBV7-6 to TRBJ2-1, with no clear D. Germline V gene data show CDR1 as SGHVS and CDR2 as FNYEAQ. Deletions cut 4 bases from V and 4 bases from J, with 8 bases between. The length of the CDR3 is 13 residues. CDR3 loop: CASSSRFYNEQFF. The CDR3 bases are TGTGCCAGCAGCTCCCGATTTTACAATGAGCAGTTCTTC.

This clonotype was seen repeatedly, ten times or more. The chain combines TRBV2 with TRBJ1-6, with 7 bases lining up with TRBD1. The CDR3 contains 15 residues. The junction had 10 bases not matched to a gene; V was cut back by 4 bases and J by 10 bases. Germline assignment: CDR1 SNHLY and CDR2 FYNNEI. The CDR3, as DNA: TGTGCCAGCAGTGCGACAGGGCTGGGGAGCTCACCCCTCCACTTT. It yields the protein CASSATGLGSSPLHF.

In this sample, this clonotype turned up many times. The gene calls are TRBV7-3 and TRBJ2-3; 8 bases fit TRBD1. Germline trimming cut 5 bases from V and 4 bases from J; bases unmatched to any gene: 8. The CDR3 totals 15 residues. Germline-derived CDR1 and CDR2 are SGHTA and FQGTGA. Here the CDR3 reads CASSLGQGLSDTQYF. For the CDR3, the DNA is TGTGCCAGCAGCCTTGGACAGGGCCTATCAGATACGCAGTATTTT.